This T cell receptor beta chain was sequenced for a study of blood T cell repertoires in COVID-19. Assay used: immunoSEQ multiplex PCR; TCRdb lists only in-frame clones, some missing. This table has roughly 350,000 clones, roughly 89% appearing once. The CDR3 has 14 amino acids. Per the germline V gene, CDR1 is SGHRS and CDR2 is YFSETQ. V gave up 3 bases and J gave up 1 base, with 10 bases separating them. The sequence was collected from a woman aged 18-30 years who had recovered from COVID-19. Sequenced material: peripheral blood. This rearrangement joins TRBV5-1 to TRBJ2-5; TRBD1 might be the D (6 bases). The CDR3 DNA sequence: TGCGCCAGCAGCTACGACAGGCCCCAAGAGACCCAGTACTTC. This sequence encodes CASSYDRPQETQYF.